These 5 T cell receptor beta chains were all obtained from the same sample, sequenced in a study of cytomegalovirus exposure and HLA in healthy donors. It was with 60 Vbeta and 13 Jbeta primers that the PCR ran. Some clones are missing from TCRdb's copy, which holds only in-frame ones; the method was immunoSEQ multiplex PCR. The repertoire has over 50,000 clones, about 80% of them found once; the top ten carry over 1.5%. Source material: PBMCs. These receptor sequences come from a man aged 40-55 years in good health and CMV-seronegative.

The chain carries TRBV7-8 and TRBJ1-2; TRBD1 is a possible D gene (5 bases). The germline V gene has CDR1 SGHVS and CDR2 FQNEAQ. This CDR3 has 12 amino acids. Trimming pared 1 base from V and 7 bases from J, leaving 7 bases between. This CDR3 reads CASSLGDSGYTF. CDR3 nucleotides: TGTGCCAGCAGCTTAGGAGACAGTGGCTACACCTTC.

J is TRBJ1-1 and V is TRBV5-1, with D possibly matching TRBD1 (5 bases). Trimming took 0 bases from V and 4 from J, leaving 13 bases between them. Germline values: CDR1 SGHRS, CDR2 YFSETQ. The CDR3 length is 15 residues. This CDR3 reads CASSLVVSGPTEAFF. DNA for the CDR3: TGCGCCAGCAGCTTGGTTGTATCAGGGCCCACTGAAGCTTTCTTT.

CDR3 coding DNA: TGTGCCAGCAGTTCCCTTTTGGGGCCTCGCGGCTCACCCCTCCACTTT. This translates into CASSSLLGPRGSPLHF. This chain links TRBV6-5 with TRBJ1-6, with D perhaps matching TRBD1 (5 bases). The CDR3 length is 16 residues. The germline CDR1 and CDR2 sequences are MNHEY and SVGAGI. Trimming removed 4 bases at V and 10 bases at J, with 20 bases between.

The chain is built from TRBV10-2 and TRBJ2-2, with a weak D call TRBD2 (5 bases). Trimming removed 1 base at V and 2 bases at J, with 8 bases between. CDR3 length: 15 amino acids. CDR1 and CDR2 from the germline V gene are WSHSY and SAAADI. This chain's CDR3 is CASSEYSGNTGELFF. DNA for the CDR3: TGCGCCAGCAGTGAGTACAGCGGAAACACCGGGGAGCTGTTTTTT.

The chain combines TRBV9 with TRBJ2-1; 9 bases agree with TRBD2. This CDR3 spans 18 amino acids. The germline V gene has CDR1 SGDLS and CDR2 YYNGEE. V lost 0 bases, J lost 5 bases, and 12 bases stayed unmatched. CDR3 nucleotide sequence: TGTGCCAGCAGCGTAGTTGGCGGGGGGGTAGTCAGTCACAATGAGCAGTTCTTC. Its protein product is CASSVVGGGVVSHNEQFF.